The 28 T cell receptor beta chains reported below all come from one sample, sequenced in a study of molecular identifiers for immune sequencing clone quantification. TCRdb reprocessed the PCR reads via MiXCR and lists one record per CDR3 protein. The sample yields under 650,000 distinct CDR3 sequences, roughly 21% seen once. Sequenced: naive CD8+ T cells from blood, with Jurkat cell RNA spiked in. Subset described: FACS-sorted CD8+CD4-CCR7+CD45RA+ naive T cells. These TCRs come from a human donor in good health. Some libraries in this study had Jurkat cell RNA spiked in.

This clonotype has at least ten counts. The chain combines TRBV20-1 with TRBJ2-3, with D possibly TRBD2 on 6 matching bases. Germline lookup yields CDR1 DFQATT and CDR2 SNEGSKA (reference sequence). The CDR3 has 17 amino acids. V lost 0 bases and J 1 base, leaving 17 bases between the germline ends. The CDR3 DNA sequence: TGCAGTGCTAGAGAGCTACTATACGGCGGGGGCACAGATACGCAGTATTTT. Its protein product is CSARELLYGGGTDTQYF.

This chain uses TRBV27 with TRBJ2-7, with D perhaps matching TRBD2 (7 bases). V lost 4 bases, J lost 2 bases, and 18 bases lay in between. CDR3 length: 16 amino acids. CDR1 is MNHEY, CDR2 SMNVEV, per germline (reference sequence). The CDR3 protein is CASSSRKGGPTYEQYF. The CDR3, as DNA: TGTGCCAGCAGTTCCAGGAAGGGGGGGCCCACCTACGAGCAGTACTTC.

In its sample, this clonotype was seen many times. This chain links TRBV20-1 with TRBJ2-3; 10 positions agree with TRBD1. V shed 2 bases and J 0 bases; nucleotides not matched to a gene: 11. The CDR3 runs to 18 residues. The V gene's germline CDR1 is DFQATT and CDR2 SNEGSKA (reference sequence). CDR3 sequence (DNA): TGCAGTGCTAGAACCACCGGGACAGGGGCACCTAGCACAGATACGCAGTATTTT. It encodes CSARTTGTGAPSTDTQYF.

This clonotype was found many times. The genes are TRBV6-2 or TRBV6-3 and TRBJ1-1, with a weak D call TRBD1 (5 bases). Per germline, CDR1 MNHEY and CDR2 SVGEGT. V was trimmed by 4 bases and J by 0 bases, leaving 6 bases between them. The CDR3 extends over 13 amino acids. For the CDR3, the DNA is TGTGCCAGCAGTTGGGGGGTGAACACTGAAGCTTTCTTT. This translates into CASSWGVNTEAFF.

This clonotype was observed many times. The chain has TRBV4-3 and TRBJ2-2; 10 nucleotides align to TRBD2. V was pared by 0 bases and J by 3 bases, with 4 bases of the junction left unmatched. Per germline, CDR1 LGHNA and CDR2 YSLEER. This CDR3 has 17 residues. The CDR3 is CASSQDRLAGDTGELFF. As DNA, the CDR3 is TGCGCCAGCAGCCAAGATCGGCTAGCGGGAGACACCGGGGAGCTGTTTTTT.

The sample holds many counts of this clonotype. The rearrangement joins TRBV4-3 to TRBJ2-7, with 7 positions matching TRBD2. V shed 1 base and J 3 bases; nucleotides not matched to a gene: 9. The germline V gene has CDR1 LGHNA and CDR2 YSLEER. The CDR3 covers 16 residues. Here the CDR3 reads CASSQGRELRVYEQYF. CDR3 DNA: TGCGCCAGCAGCCAAGGGCGGGAGCTCCGGGTCTACGAGCAGTACTTC.

The chain joins TRBV7-9 to TRBJ2-7; no definite D call. The CDR3 extends over 14 amino acids. Germline V gene sequence: CDR1 SEHNR, CDR2 FQNEAQ (reference sequence). V gave up 5 bases and J gave up 2 bases, with 13 bases separating them. The CDR3 sequence is CASSPNFPTYEQYF. The DNA of the CDR3 is TGTGCCAGCAGCCCTAATTTCCCCACCTACGAGCAGTACTTC.

This clonotype was counted between two and nine times. The V and J genes are TRBV9 and TRBJ2-7; D unresolved. The CDR3 runs 13 residues. Trimming cost V 4 bases and J 4 bases, with 12 bases left between them. Per the germline V gene, CDR1 is SGDLS and CDR2 is YYNGEE. The CDR3 sequence is CASSPISGYEQYF. CDR3 DNA sequence: TGTGCCAGCAGCCCCATCTCCGGGTACGAGCAGTACTTC.

This clonotype was detected many times. The V gene is TRBV5-1, the J gene TRBJ2-1; 11 bases are a match to TRBD2. CDR3 length equals 15 residues. The germline CDR1 and CDR2 sequences are SGHRS and YFSETQ. V gave up 2 bases and J gave up 5 bases; unmatched junction bases: 3. The CDR3 region is CASSFGLAGNNEQFF. The CDR3 bases are TGCGCCAGCAGCTTCGGACTAGCGGGTAACAATGAGCAGTTCTTC.

The sample holds many counts of this clonotype. This chain links TRBV28 with TRBJ2-1; 15 bases line up with TRBD2. Per the germline V gene, CDR1 is MDHEN and CDR2 is SYDVKM. The V gene end was trimmed by 5 bases and the J gene end by 12 bases; junction bases not matched to a gene: 11. This CDR3 has 16 residues. DNA for the CDR3: TGTGCCAGCAGTCCAGGACTAGCGGGGGGGTCCGGAGGGCAGTTCTTC. Protein sequence: CASSPGLAGGSGGQFF.

Ten or more counts support this clonotype. The chain employs TRBV27 and TRBJ2-7; D gene unclear. Germline-derived CDR1 and CDR2 are MNHEY and SMNVEV (reference sequence). The V end was cut by 3 bases, the J end by 2 bases, with 14 bases between. This CDR3 contains 15 residues. This CDR3 is CASSFSGGNPYEQYF. The CDR3 DNA sequence: TGTGCCAGCAGTTTCAGTGGCGGTAATCCCTACGAGCAGTACTTC.

There are many counts of this clonotype. The chain links TRBV7-9 to TRBJ2-7; possibly TRBD2 for D (5 bases). Germline V gene sequence: CDR1 SEHNR, CDR2 FQNEAQ (reference sequence). V dropped 0 bases and J dropped 6 bases, with 15 bases sitting between them. This CDR3 comprises 15 residues. CDR3 amino acids: CASSLAAALESEQYF. The CDR3 nucleotides are TGTGCCAGCAGCTTAGCAGCGGCGCTGGAGTCCGAGCAGTACTTC.

Only a few counts were recorded for this clonotype. This rearrangement joins TRBV7-9 to TRBJ2-7; TRBD2 aligns across 9 bases. This CDR3 has 15 amino acids. With V trimmed by 9 bases and J by 4 bases, 13 bases remained unmatched. The V gene's germline CDR1 is SEHNR and CDR2 FQNEAQ (reference sequence). The CDR3 loop is CASLQGTGLAYEQYF. CDR3 sequence (DNA): TGTGCCAGTCTACAGGGTACCGGACTAGCGTACGAGCAGTACTTC. Variable domain in full (rest from reference TRBV7-9 and TRBJ2-7): DTGVSQNPRHKITKRGQNVTFRCDPISEHNRLYWYRQTLGQGPEFLTYFQNEAQLEKSRLLSDRFSAERPKGSFSTLEIQRTEQGDSAMYLCASLQGTGLAYEQYFGPGTRLTVT.

This clonotype has a handful of counts. The gene calls are TRBV30 and TRBJ1-1; D remains unclear. This CDR3 has 13 residues. Trimming cost V 2 bases and J 1 base, with 8 bases left between them. Germline CDR1 and CDR2: GTSNPN and SVGIG (reference sequence). CDR3 DNA sequence: TGTGCCTGGAGTTTTGCAGCGAACACTGAAGCTTTCTTT. Its protein is CAWSFAANTEAFF.

As for this clonotype: Possible read error: a much larger clone is one base away. The chain carries TRBV6-2 or TRBV6-3 and TRBJ2-4; 10 positions match TRBD1. This CDR3 is 15 amino acids long. The V gene end was trimmed by 10 bases and the J gene end by 8 bases; junction bases not matched to a gene: 14. Germline V gives CDR1 MNHEY, CDR2 SVGEGT. This CDR3 is CANRELGTGVDIQYF. CDR3 DNA: TGTGCCAACAGGGAACTCGGGACAGGGGTAGACATTCAGTACTTC.

The sample holds many counts of this clonotype. The V gene is TRBV7-8, the J gene TRBJ2-3; D assignment may be TRBD1 or TRBD2 (6 bases each). CDR1 SGHVS and CDR2 FQNEAQ come from the germline V gene. Trimming removed 1 base from V and 0 bases from J, with 11 bases in between. The CDR3 has 16 amino acids. CDR3 region: CASSLGGAASTDTQYF. Written as DNA, the CDR3 is TGTGCCAGCAGCTTAGGGGGGGCGGCTAGCACAGATACGCAGTATTTT.

At least ten counts were recorded for this clonotype. The chain employs TRBV13 and TRBJ2-3, with 7 bases that match TRBD1. CDR1 and CDR2 from the germline V gene are PRHDT and FYEKMQ (reference sequence). Trimming at V came to 5 bases and at J to 4 bases, leaving 15 bases not matched to a gene. This CDR3 is 17 amino acids long. CDR3 amino acids: CASSLGTVKGDPDTQYF. The CDR3 DNA reads as TGTGCCAGCAGCCTTGGGACAGTCAAAGGGGATCCAGATACGCAGTATTTT.

The rearrangement uses TRBV9 and TRBJ2-2; D is unclear. V dropped 4 bases and J dropped 1 base, with 11 bases sitting between them. Germline V gives CDR1 SGDLS, CDR2 YYNGEE. The CDR3 contains 15 residues. The CDR3 sequence is CASSSASENTGELFF. For the CDR3, the DNA is TGTGCCAGCAGCTCAGCCTCTGAGAACACCGGGGAGCTGTTTTTT.

There are many counts of this clonotype. The chain carries TRBV7-9 and TRBJ2-2; no definite D call. Trimming took off 4 bases at V and 4 bases at J, with 4 bases between the two ends. CDR3 length: 12 residues. Germline V lookup: CDR1 SEHNR, CDR2 FQNEAQ (reference sequence). The CDR3 bases are TGTGCCAGCAGCTCATCCACCGGGGAGCTGTTTTTT. Translated, it gives CASSSSTGELFF. The complete variable domain, with remaining parts taken from reference TRBV7-9 and TRBJ2-2, reads DTGVSQNPRHKITKRGQNVTFRCDPISEHNRLYWYRQTLGQGPEFLTYFQNEAQLEKSRLLSDRFSAERPKGSFSTLEIQRTEQGDSAMYLCASSSSTGELFFGEGSRLTVL.

This clonotype showed up many times. J is TRBJ2-3 and V is TRBV5-4; D unclear. The germline V gene encodes CDR1 SGHNT and CDR2 YYREEE (reference sequence). The CDR3 spans 12 residues. V was trimmed by 2 bases and J by 4 bases, leaving 5 bases between them. CDR3 protein: CASSFVSDTQYF. CDR3 coding DNA: TGTGCCAGCAGCTTTGTGTCAGATACGCAGTATTTT.

The rearrangement uses TRBV3-1 and TRBJ2-7, with TRBD1 identical over 7 bases. V dropped 4 bases and J dropped 0; count of bases not matched to a gene: 9. CDR1 is LGHDT, CDR2 YNNKEL, per germline (reference sequence). The length of the CDR3 is 16 residues. The CDR3 DNA reads as TGTGCCAGCAGCCCCCCCGCCGGGACAGACTCCTACGAGCAGTACTTC. Translated: CASSPPAGTDSYEQYF.

A note on this clonotype: Lacking the conserved final phenylalanine or tryptophan, this CDR3 likely reflects a read error. The rearrangement uses TRBV20-1 and TRBJ2-1, with D perhaps matching TRBD2 (6 bases). This CDR3 region has 15 residues. Between the trimmed V and J ends, which lost 0 bases and 1 base, there was a span of 10 bases. Germline CDR1 DFQATT, CDR2 SNEGSKA (reference sequence). CDR3 sequence (DNA): TGCAGTGCTAGAGATATCCGGGGGTCCTACAATGAGCAGTTCCTC. Protein: CSARDIRGSYNEQFL.

This chain links TRBV7-9 with TRBJ2-7; D remains ambiguous. Trimming removed 6 bases from V and 1 base from J, with 13 bases in between. Germline lookup yields CDR1 SEHNR and CDR2 FQNEAQ (reference sequence). The CDR3 is 14 amino acids. The CDR3, as DNA: TGTGCCAGCAGGAACATCTCATCTTCCTACGAGCAGTACTTC. Protein sequence: CASRNISSSYEQYF.

Of note for this clonotype: This may come from a read error, since a much larger clone is one base off. The genes are TRBV6-5 and TRBJ2-1; D may be TRBD2 (5 bases). The length of the CDR3 is 13 residues. Germline values: CDR1 MNHEY, CDR2 SVGAGI. CDR3 DNA sequence: TGTGCCAGCAGTTACGGGAGCCGCAATGAGCAGCTCTTC. Amino acids: CASSYGSRNEQLF.

This clonotype showed up many times. The V and J genes are TRBV5-1 and TRBJ2-7; D is unclear. Germline loops: CDR1 SGHRS, CDR2 YFSETQ. The CDR3 has 13 amino acids. The V end lost 0 bases, the J end lost 5 bases, and 9 bases lay between the germline ends. The CDR3 reads CASSLAVYDEQYF. The CDR3 region has the DNA TGCGCCAGCAGCTTGGCCGTATACGACGAGCAGTACTTC.

This clonotype has a count of ten or more. V usage is TRBV5-4 and J usage is TRBJ2-3; D is ambiguous. In germline, CDR1 is SGHNT, CDR2 YYREEE (reference sequence). The V gene lost 0 bases and the J gene lost 4 bases, with 6 bases spanning the gap. The CDR3 is 13 amino acids. CDR3 sequence reads: CASSLGVPDTQYF. The CDR3 DNA reads TGTGCCAGCAGCTTGGGGGTACCAGATACGCAGTATTTT.

In its sample, this clonotype was seen a few times. The chain couples TRBV2 to TRBJ1-5; D uncertain. The germline CDR1 and CDR2 sequences are SNHLY and FYNNEI. The CDR3 consists of 14 residues. Trimming removed 4 bases at V and 1 base at J, with 8 bases between. CDR3 DNA sequence: TGTGCCAGCAGTGGGTTGGACAGCAATCAGCCCCAGCATTTT. This sequence encodes CASSGLDSNQPQHF.

This clonotype has only a few counts. The rearrangement joins TRBV2 to TRBJ2-2; 8 nucleotides line up with TRBD1. The CDR3 runs 13 residues. Germline V gene sequence: CDR1 SNHLY, CDR2 FYNNEI. Here the CDR3 DNA reads TGTGCTTGTGACAGGGGCTTCACCGGGGAGCTGTTTTTT. This translates into CACDRGFTGELFF.